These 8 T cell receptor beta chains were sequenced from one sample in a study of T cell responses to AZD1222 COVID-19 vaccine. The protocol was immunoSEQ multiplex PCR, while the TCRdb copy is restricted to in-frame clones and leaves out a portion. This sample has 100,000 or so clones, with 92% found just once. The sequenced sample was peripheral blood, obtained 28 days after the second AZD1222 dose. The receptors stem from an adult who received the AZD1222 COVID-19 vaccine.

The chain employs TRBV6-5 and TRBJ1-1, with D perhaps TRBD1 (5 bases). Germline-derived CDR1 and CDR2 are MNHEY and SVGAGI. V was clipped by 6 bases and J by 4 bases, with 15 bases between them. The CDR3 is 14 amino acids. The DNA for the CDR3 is TGTGCCAGCAGGGAGTATTTGGGGGGCACTGAAGCTTTCTTT. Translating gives CASREYLGGTEAFF.

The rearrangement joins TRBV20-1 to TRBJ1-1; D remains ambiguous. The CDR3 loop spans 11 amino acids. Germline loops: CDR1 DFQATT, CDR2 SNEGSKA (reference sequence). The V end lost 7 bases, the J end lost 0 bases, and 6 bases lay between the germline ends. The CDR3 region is CSVDVNTEAFF. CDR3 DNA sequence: TGCAGTGTTGATGTGAACACTGAAGCTTTCTTT.

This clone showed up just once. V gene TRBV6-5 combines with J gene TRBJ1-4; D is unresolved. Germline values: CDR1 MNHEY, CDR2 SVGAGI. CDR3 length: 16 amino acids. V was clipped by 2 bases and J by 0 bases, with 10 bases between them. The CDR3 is CASSYVLGATNEKLFF. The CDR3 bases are TGTGCCAGCAGTTACGTCTTAGGTGCAACTAATGAAAAACTGTTTTTT.

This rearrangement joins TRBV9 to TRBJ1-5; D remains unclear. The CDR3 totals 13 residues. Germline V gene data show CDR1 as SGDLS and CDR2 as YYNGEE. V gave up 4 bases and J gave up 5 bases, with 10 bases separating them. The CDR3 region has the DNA TGTGCCAGCAGCATAACCCAAGATCAGCCCCAGCATTTT. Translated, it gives CASSITQDQPQHF.

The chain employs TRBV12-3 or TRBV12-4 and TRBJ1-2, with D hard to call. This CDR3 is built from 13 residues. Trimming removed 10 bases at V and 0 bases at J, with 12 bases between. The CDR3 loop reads CATGGSPNYGYTF. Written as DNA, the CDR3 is TGTGCCACCGGAGGGAGCCCTAACTATGGCTACACCTTC.

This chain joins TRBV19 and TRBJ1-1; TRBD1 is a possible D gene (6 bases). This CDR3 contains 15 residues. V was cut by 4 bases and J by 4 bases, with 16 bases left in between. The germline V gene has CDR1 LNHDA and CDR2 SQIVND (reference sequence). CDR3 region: CASSTPGGASTEAFF. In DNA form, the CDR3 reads TGTGCCAGTAGTACCCCCGGGGGCGCGAGCACTGAAGCTTTCTTT.

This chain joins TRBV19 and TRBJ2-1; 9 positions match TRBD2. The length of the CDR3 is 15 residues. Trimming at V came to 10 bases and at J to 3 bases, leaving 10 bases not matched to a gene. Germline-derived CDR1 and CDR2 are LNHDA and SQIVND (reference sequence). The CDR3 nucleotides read TGTGCCACCCGCGACGGAGCGGGGGGCTACAATGAGCAGTTCTTC. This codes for CATRDGAGGYNEQFF.

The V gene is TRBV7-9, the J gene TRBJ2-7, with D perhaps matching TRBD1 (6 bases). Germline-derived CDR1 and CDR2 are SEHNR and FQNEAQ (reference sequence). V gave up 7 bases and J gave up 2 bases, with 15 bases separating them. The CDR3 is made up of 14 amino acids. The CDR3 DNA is TGTGCCAGCACCAATACTGACAGGCCCTACGAGCAGTACTTC. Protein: CASTNTDRPYEQYF.